This TCR beta chain was recorded in a study of blood T cell repertoires in COVID-19. For the study at large: Samples of COVID-19 (acute and convalescent) were obtained from the United States, Italy and Spain. In each case, the material was cDNA or gDNA derived from T cells, B-cell-depleted T cells, or PBMCs.

Per germline, CDR1 SNHLY and CDR2 FYNNEI. The CDR3 has 11 residues. V dropped 5 bases and J dropped 7 bases, with 8 bases sitting between them. Original data processing: Scientists estimated how many nucleated cells there were by amplifying reference gene primers. TCRdb's copy holds only in-frame clones and misses some; the assay was immunoSEQ multiplex PCR. D and trimming were read from the DNA, whereas the V and J calls and clone size are those reported in that table. The table shows about 340,000 clones, with around 83% occurring only once. The rearrangement uses TRBV2 and TRBJ1-2; D ambiguous. The sample consisted of peripheral blood. The receptor comes from a man aged 25-45 years with active or convalescent COVID-19. The CDR3 nucleotides read TGTGCCAGCAGTTCGGAGGTTGGCTACACCTTC. This codes for CASSSEVGYTF.